This T cell receptor (beta chain) was recovered during a study of blood T cells in healthy people across ages. Study-level background: For every two T cells, template switching captured about one barcoded beta molecule.

The germline V gene encodes CDR1 MDHEN and CDR2 SYDVKM. CDR3 length: 14 amino acids. V lost 6 bases, J lost 9 bases, and 6 bases stayed unmatched. Overall study results and limits: TCR beta diversity tracked closely with naive T cell percentage.

As to this clonotype: Its antigen remains unidentified.

A sample-barcoded 5' primer and a J-beta primer mix were used in a second PCR of roughly 7 to 12 cycles. TCRdb called the 5' RACE reads again in MiXCR, with one record for every CDR3 protein. The table lists 1 million or so distinct CDR3 sequences, less than 50% of them singletons. Extracted total RNA amounted to at least 6 micrograms for each sample. Sequenced sample: blood. This chain links TRBV28 with TRBJ2-1; TRBD2 aligns across 12 bases. The sequence was obtained from a woman aged 55-69 years in good health. CDR3 residues: CASRTSGSLSEQFF. The DNA of the CDR3 is TGTGCCAGCAGGACTAGCGGGAGTCTTAGTGAGCAGTTCTTC.